This entry features one TCR beta chain sequence. The specificity of this receptor is unknown. The record has no base qualities; no much larger clone is one base away. This sample is drawn from a study of post-analysis software for immune sequencing data (dated by TCRdb to the mid-2010s). The study in broad terms: The recorded disease courses included relapsing-remitting, secondary progressive and progressive-relapsing multiple sclerosis, and some patients had no subtype annotation. The multiple sclerosis patient repertoires were compared with 11 previously published healthy control repertoires from donors aged 6 to 25 years. A subset of samples was prepared in parallel using single-end sample barcoding, then pooled and co-amplified after Illumina adapter ligation.

Libraries came from PCR. TCRdb lists the instrument as Illumina HiSeq 2500. Unique molecular identifiers were incorporated into TCR beta cDNA libraries to reduce PCR and sequencing biases. Every 1 to 10 million input T cells yielded some 500,000 cDNA molecules, meaning each molecule approximated one T cell. The same protocol used for the earlier healthy control dataset was applied to prepare and sequence the patient libraries. Samples belonging to the same batch were prepared together, multiplexed and sequenced on a shared HiSeq lane. Turning to the authors' computational methods: Raw barcoded reads were processed with MIGEC, discarding single-read molecular identifier groups before consensus assembly and CDR3 extraction. VDJtools was used for post-analysis of the clonotype tables, and diversity was normalized by down-sampling every dataset to the size of the smallest sample. Repertoire overlap clustering matched CDR3 amino acid but not nucleotide sequences to correct batch-related cross-sample contamination. TCRdb reanalyzed the raw reads on its own, using fastp at Q25 for trimming and MiXCR for clone calling, and kept in-frame beta chains. Rows merge per CDR3 protein into single entries with the most common DNA and genes. TCRdb, not the authors, supplied the V and J calls. This sample is represented by about 760,000 distinct CDR3 sequences; roughly 27% of them were singletons. 0.56% of the sample is taken by the ten largest.

Study-wide conclusions, independent of this receptor: When samples were clustered directly using the F measure, samples prepared in the same batch co-clustered strongly, which prompted a batch-effect correction. The control group was slightly older than the multiple sclerosis patient group. Several TRBV segments, including TRBV5-6, TRBV5-1 and TRBV20-1, were significantly more frequent in patients than controls. Significantly lower normalized Chao1 diversity was found in multiple sclerosis patients than in controls, suggesting substantial peripheral T-cell clonal expansion.

The V end loses 4 bases and the J end loses 7 bases, and a stretch of 17 bases separates them. Reading from cysteine to phenylalanine, the CDR3 counts 16 amino acids. The CDR3 DNA has 48 bases and is translated from base 1. CDR1 and CDR2, looked up from the germline V gene, are SGHVS and FQNEAQ. To demonstrate the VDJtools post-analysis software, the study profiled TCR beta repertoires from the peripheral blood of about 13 young patients with multiple sclerosis. The patients with multiple sclerosis were children and adolescents between about 6 and 17 years of age. The TCR originated in a girl aged 10 to 17 with multiple sclerosis. The chain joins TRBV7-8 to TRBJ1-6; a weak D assignment points to TRBD1 (6 bases agree). The sample comprised blood. The nucleotide sequence is TGTGCCAGCAGCTCCCTCGAAAGGGGGAGCAATTCACCCCTCCACTTT. It is translated as CASSSLERGSNSPLHF.